This T cell receptor beta chain was recovered during a study of post-analysis software for immune sequencing data. Regarding the study as a whole: Normalized Chao1 diversity was significantly reduced in patients versus controls. Compared with controls, patients had more of about 5 TRBV segments, including TRBV5-6, TRBV5-1 and TRBV20-1. The F measure placed samples prepared in the same batch into strongly shared clusters.

The CDR3 has 13 residues. CDR1 SGHDN and CDR2 FVKESK come from the germline V gene. V trimming: 4 bases; J trimming: 13 bases; junction bases outside the gene matches: 6. Prepared libraries of TCR beta cDNA carried unique molecular identifiers. TCRdb itself ran the PCR reads through MiXCR, one entry per CDR3 protein. The sample shows about 430,000 distinct CDR3 sequences, approximately 39% of them seen only once. This clonotype has a handful of counts. The target antigen is unknown. The specimen sequenced was blood. The chain joins TRBV14 to TRBJ2-4, with 11 bases matching TRBD2. This clonotype originated in a girl aged 2-10 years with multiple sclerosis. The CDR3 DNA follows: TGTGCCAGCAGCCCCGGGACTAGCGGAGCACAGTACTTC. Amino acids: CASSPGTSGAQYF.